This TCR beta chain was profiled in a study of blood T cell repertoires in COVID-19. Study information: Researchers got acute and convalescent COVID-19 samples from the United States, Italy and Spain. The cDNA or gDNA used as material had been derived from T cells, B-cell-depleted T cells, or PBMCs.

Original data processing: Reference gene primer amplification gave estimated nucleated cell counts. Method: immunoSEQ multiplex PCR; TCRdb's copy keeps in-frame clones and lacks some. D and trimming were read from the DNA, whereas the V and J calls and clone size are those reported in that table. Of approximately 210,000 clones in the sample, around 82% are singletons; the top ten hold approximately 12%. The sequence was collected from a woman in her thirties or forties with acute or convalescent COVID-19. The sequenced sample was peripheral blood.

The CDR3 region is CASSPQGPNQPQHF. CDR3 nucleotide sequence: TGTGCCAGCAGCCCTCAGGGTCCGAATCAGCCCCAGCATTTT. The chain links TRBV16 to TRBJ1-5; possible D gene TRBD1, 5 bases. The V gene's germline CDR1 is KGHSY and CDR2 FQNENV. Trimming removed 4 bases at V and 4 bases at J, with 11 bases between. The CDR3 has 14 residues. Complete variable domain (other parts from reference TRBV16 and TRBJ1-5): GEEVAQTPKHLVRGEGQKAKLYCAPIKGHSYVFWYQQVLKNEFKFLISFQNENVFDETGMPKERFSAKCLPNSPCSLEIQATKLEDSAVYFCASSPQGPNQPQHFGDGTRLSIL.